This TCR beta chain was sequenced for a study of OX40 agonist ivuxolimab in advanced cancers. Whole-study context: Having had anti-PD-1, anti-PD-L1 or anti-CTLA-4 therapy before was allowed, and roughly 40% had some.

Trimming at V came to 11 bases and at J to 0 bases, leaving 6 bases not matched to a gene. The CDR3 extends over 13 amino acids. Per the germline V gene, CDR1 is MDHEN and CDR2 is SYDVKM. Sequenced by immunoSEQ multiplex PCR; TCRdb stores in-frame clones only, minus some. The sample has 73,000 or so clones, 70% to 90% seen once. This specimen consisted of CD4+ or CD8+ T cells sorted from blood, obtained in a trial of the OX40 agonist ivuxolimab. This sequence joins TRBV28 and TRBJ1-2; 7 nucleotides line up with TRBD1. This TCR came from an adult with an advanced solid tumor such as melanoma, head and neck, liver or kidney cancer. This CDR3 reads CAGWDRTNYGYTF. In DNA, the CDR3 is TGTGCCGGCTGGGACAGAACTAACTATGGCTACACCTTC.